This T cell receptor beta chain emerged from a study of tumor-infiltrating lymphocytes in oesophageal squamous cell carcinoma. In this sample, this clonotype turned up once. V was trimmed by 7 bases and J by 4 bases, leaving 24 bases between them. The CDR3 covers 17 residues. CDR1 and CDR2 (germline): MDHEN, SYDVKM. TCRdb ran MiXCR on the PCR reads and lists one entry per CDR3 protein. The data contain about 17,000 distinct CDR3 sequences, about 46% of them seen just once; the ten biggest clones take up less than 45%. The gene calls are TRBV28 and TRBJ2-3; D ambiguous. The source of this sequence is a female donor with esophageal squamous cell carcinoma. Material: normal esophageal tissue next to the tumor. The CDR3 reads CASNIFTMGLQPDTQYF. DNA of the CDR3: TGTGCCAGCAACATATTTACGATGGGTCTACAGCCAGATACGCAGTATTTT.